Shown below are 24 T cell receptor beta chains from a single sample sequenced in a study of read filtering for tumor transcriptome and immune sequencing. Molecular barcoded adaptors covering alpha/delta and beta/gamma chains were used on 400 to 450 ng RNA. TCRdb re-called the reads through MiXCR, storing one row per CDR3 protein. This sample has about 57,000 distinct CDR3 sequences, with approximately 13% found just once. Sequencing was carried out using a population of CD138-negative cells sorted from bone marrow. These receptors came from a donor aged 40 or older with multiple myeloma.

This clonotype was seen repeatedly, ten times or more. The genes are TRBV20-1 and TRBJ2-7, with 7 bases lining up with TRBD2. Per germline, CDR1 DFQATT and CDR2 SNEGSKA (reference sequence). This CDR3 is built from 13 residues. Trimming removed 5 bases from V and 0 bases from J; junction bases left unmatched: 4. This CDR3 reads CSAPSGVSYEQYF. CDR3 DNA: TGCAGTGCTCCGAGCGGGGTCTCCTACGAGCAGTACTTC.

The V and J genes are TRBV7-2 and TRBJ1-2; the D gene is possibly TRBD1 (5 bases). Between the trimmed V and J ends, which lost 7 bases and 4 bases, there was a span of 16 bases. The CDR3 sequence is 14 residues long. Germline lookup yields CDR1 SGHTA and CDR2 FQGNSA. The CDR3 nucleotides are TGTGCCAGCATCCAGGGAACAGAGGGCTATGGCTACACCTTC. This encodes CASIQGTEGYGYTF. Full variable domain (rest looked up from reference TRBV7-2 and TRBJ1-2): GAGVSQSPSNKVTEKGKDVELRCDPISGHTALYWYRQSLGQGLEFLIYFQGNSAPDKSGLPSDRFSAERTGGSVSTLTIQRTQQEDSAVYLCASIQGTEGYGYTFGSGTRLTVV.

In its sample, this clonotype was seen many times. V gene TRBV20-1 combines with J gene TRBJ2-1; the D gene is possibly TRBD2 (5 bases). V shed 0 bases and J shed 8 bases, with 14 bases lying between them. The CDR3 consists of 14 residues. Germline V gene sequence: CDR1 DFQATT, CDR2 SNEGSKA (reference sequence). The CDR3 spells CSARDVEGADEQFF. For the CDR3, the DNA is TGCAGTGCTAGAGATGTAGAGGGAGCGGATGAGCAGTTCTTC.

The table lists this clonotype with many counts. The chain joins TRBV7-8 to TRBJ1-4; D is unresolved. The germline V gene has CDR1 SGHVS and CDR2 FQNEAQ. Trimming left V 2 bases short and J 13 bases short, with 11 bases between. The CDR3 length is 12 residues. The CDR3 protein is CASSLTNSILFF. For the CDR3, the DNA is TGTGCCAGCAGCTTAACGAACAGTATACTGTTTTTT.

This clonotype has at least ten counts. At one boundary the junction diverges from the germline segment, which might be a read error. This rearrangement joins TRBV18 to TRBJ2-1; TRBD1 matches at 7 bases. CDR1 KGHSH and CDR2 LQKENI come from the germline V gene. The CDR3 spans 12 residues. The chain's CDR3 is CASLPGGDEQFF. In DNA form, the CDR3 reads TGTGCCAGCTTACCAGGGGGTGATGAGCAGTTCTTC.

There are many counts of this clonotype. This chain connects TRBV29-1 to TRBJ1-2; D is ambiguous. The CDR3 is 11 amino acids. Per germline, CDR1 SQVTM and CDR2 ANQGSEA. V gave up 1 base and J gave up 7 bases, with 7 bases separating them. The CDR3 DNA reads TGCAGCGTTGAAGTGGTTTTTGGCTACACCTTC. Translation gives CSVEVVFGYTF.

The chain recombines TRBV21-1 with TRBJ2-3; TRBD1, the D gene given by the table, was not confirmed from the DNA. TRBV21-1 is designated a pseudogene. The CDR3 length is 17 residues. The DNA for the CDR3 is TGTGCCAGCAGCAAAGGGAGGGGGGGCGTGGACACAGATACGCAGTATTTT. This encodes CASSKGRGGVDTDTQYF.

The table lists this clonotype with many counts. The V gene is TRBV7-2, the J gene TRBJ2-7; 7 nucleotides agree with TRBD2. J gave up 6 bases and V 6 bases, and 5 bases lay outside the gene matches. The CDR3 consists of 12 residues. Germline V gene lookup returns CDR1 SGHTA and CDR2 FQGNSA. In nucleotides, the CDR3 is TGTGCCAGCAGATGGGGGGGGAGCGAGCAGTACTTC. This translates into CASRWGGSEQYF.

This clonotype was counted many times. A read error may account for a junction end that differs from germline. The J gene is TRBJ2-7, the V gene TRBV5-1; D may correspond to TRBD1 or TRBD2 (6 bases each). CDR3 size: 14 residues. The germline V gene encodes CDR1 SGHRS and CDR2 YFSETQ. The CDR3 here is CASSLMEGGREQYF. Here the CDR3 DNA reads TGCGCTAGCAGCTTGATGGAAGGGGGGCGCGAGCAGTACTTC.

In this sample, this clonotype turned up many times. The rearrangement links TRBV29-1 to TRBJ2-7; unclear D gene. CDR1 and CDR2 from the germline V gene are SQVTM and ANQGSEA. V was cut by 4 bases and J by 2 bases, with 9 bases left in between. The CDR3 loop spans 12 amino acids. In DNA, the CDR3 is TGCAGCGTTGCAACTTGGGCCTACGAGCAGTACTTC. Its protein product is CSVATWAYEQYF.

This clonotype was seen repeatedly, ten times or more. The chain carries TRBV29-1 and TRBJ1-5, with 10 bases matching TRBD1. Germline CDR1 reads SQVTM; CDR2 reads ANQGSEA. This CDR3 region has 15 residues. V dropped 7 bases and J dropped 5; count of bases not matched to a gene: 11. CDR3 sequence reads: CSAVQTGGRDQPQHF. DNA for the CDR3: TGCAGCGCCGTACAGACAGGGGGCAGGGATCAGCCCCAGCATTTT.

This clonotype appeared many times. The genes are TRBV27 and TRBJ2-7; unclear D gene. The ends were cut back, 0 bases at V and 3 bases at J, with 9 bases in the middle. The CDR3 spans 14 residues. CDR1 is MNHEY, CDR2 SMNVEV, per germline (reference sequence). In DNA form, the CDR3 reads TGTGCCAGCAGTTTATCTGCCAGTAACTACGAGCAGTACTTC. It yields the protein CASSLSASNYEQYF.

The chain combines TRBV12-3 or TRBV12-4 with TRBJ2-7, with D unresolved. The CDR3 is made up of 15 amino acids. Trimming left V 3 bases short and J 0 bases short, with 12 bases between. This CDR3 is CASSFELKSSYEQYF. The CDR3 DNA reads TGTGCCAGCAGTTTCGAGCTGAAGAGCTCCTACGAGCAGTACTTC.

This clonotype was detected many times. This sequence joins TRBV6-5 and TRBJ2-7; TRBD2 matches at 15 bases. V was clipped by 7 bases and J by 7 bases; unmatched bases: 5. This CDR3 contains 14 residues. CDR1 is MNHEY, CDR2 SVGAGI, per germline. The CDR3 sequence: CASTSGTSGREQYF. The DNA for the CDR3 is TGTGCCAGCACCTCTGGGACTAGCGGGAGGGAGCAGTACTTC.

This clonotype was observed a handful of times. The chain employs TRBV28 and TRBJ2-5; D is possibly TRBD1 (5 bases). This CDR3 is 15 amino acids long. The V gene lost 6 bases and the J gene lost 6 bases, with 20 bases spanning the gap. Germline CDR1 and CDR2: MDHEN and SYDVKM. The chain's CDR3 is CASSPPTGDRKTQYF. CDR3 bases: TGTGCCAGCAGCCCTCCCACAGGCGACAGAAAGACCCAGTACTTC.

This clonotype was counted ten times or more. This sequence joins TRBV28 and TRBJ1-1; 8 positions agree with TRBD1. CDR1 and CDR2 from the germline V gene are MDHEN and SYDVKM. The V gene end was trimmed by 5 bases and the J gene end by 6 bases; junction bases not matched to a gene: 11. CDR3 size: 15 residues. DNA of the CDR3: TGTGCCAGCAGTGTCCCCAGGGGGCGCGAACCTGAAGCTTTCTTT. Residues: CASSVPRGREPEAFF. The entire variable domain, with the rest obtained from reference TRBV28 and TRBJ1-1, is as follows: DVKVTQSSRYLVKRTGEKVFLECVQDMDHENMFWYRQDPGLGLRLIYFSYDVKMKEKGDIPEGYSVSREKKERFSLILESASTNQTSMYLCASSVPRGREPEAFFGQGTRLTVV.

V is TRBV7-9 and J is TRBJ2-3, with 10 nucleotides matching TRBD2. Germline assignment: CDR1 SEHNR and CDR2 FQNEAQ (reference sequence). The CDR3 is made up of 16 amino acids. V dropped 7 bases and J dropped 5; count of bases not matched to a gene: 12. CDR3 protein: CASIPNRLAGEDTQYF. CDR3 nucleotides: TGTGCCAGCATCCCAAACCGGCTAGCGGGGGAAGATACGCAGTATTTT.

This clonotype was seen many times. The chain has TRBV11-1 and TRBJ2-1; D possibly uses TRBD1 or TRBD2 (5 bases each). V lost 5 bases and J lost 2, with 19 bases in between. From germline, CDR1 is SGHAT and CDR2 FQDESV (reference sequence). The length of the CDR3 is 17 residues. The CDR3 here is CASSPLTGTFAYNEQFF. For the CDR3, the DNA is TGTGCCAGCAGCCCGCTGACCGGGACGTTCGCCTACAATGAGCAGTTCTTC.

Many counts were recorded for this clonotype. This chain uses TRBV24-1 with TRBJ2-1; 11 nucleotides match TRBD2. V lost 7 bases and J lost 7; bases outside the gene matches: 2. CDR3 length equals 13 residues. Germline V gene data show CDR1 as KGHDR and CDR2 as SFDVKD. The CDR3 region has the DNA TGTGCCACCAGCCCTAGCGGGAGGAATGAGCAGTTCTTC. Residues: CATSPSGRNEQFF.

Of note for this clonotype: This may be a read error: a much more frequent sequence differs by one nucleotide. The chain is built from TRBV12-3 or TRBV12-4 and TRBJ1-1; 7 positions match TRBD1. The CDR3 is 18 residues long. V was pared by 4 bases and J by 2 bases, with 16 bases of the junction left unmatched. The CDR3, as DNA: TGTGCCAGCAGTTCTTTCTTGGGGTGGGACAGCATAAACACTGAAGCTTTCTTT. Amino acid sequence: CASSSFLGWDSINTEAFF.

This clonotype occurred many times. This chain uses TRBV7-8 with TRBJ2-7; D is perhaps TRBD1 (5 bases). The V gene lost 1 base and the J gene lost 5 bases, with 9 bases spanning the gap. The CDR3 length is 13 residues. CDR1 and CDR2 (germline): SGHVS, FQNEAQ. The CDR3 sequence: CASSLGGVDEQYF. CDR3 DNA sequence: TGTGCCAGCAGCTTAGGGGGCGTGGACGAGCAGTACTTC.

This clonotype was counted ten times or more. CDR3 protein: CASSLGHGWGEETQYF. In DNA, the CDR3 is TGTGCCAGCAGCTTAGGGCATGGGTGGGGGGAAGAGACCCAGTACTTC. The gene calls are TRBV7-3 and TRBJ2-5; D possibly corresponds to TRBD2 (6 bases). From germline, CDR1 is SGHTA and CDR2 FQGTGA. The CDR3 loop spans 16 amino acids. V was clipped by 2 bases and J by 3 bases, with 16 bases between them.

This clonotype showed up many times. This chain joins TRBV11-2 and TRBJ2-3; 7 nucleotides line up with TRBD2. The CDR3 extends over 16 amino acids. Germline CDR1 SGHAT, CDR2 FQNNGV. The ends lost 1 base at V and 3 bases at J; junction bases unmatched: 7. This CDR3 reads CASSLGALAVTDTQYF. CDR3 DNA sequence: TGTGCCAGCAGCTTAGGAGCTCTAGCGGTAACAGATACGCAGTATTTT.

In this sample, this clonotype turned up a few times. The CDR3 does not close with the conserved phenylalanine or tryptophan, likely indicating a read error. This rearrangement joins TRBV28 to TRBJ2-7; possibly TRBD1 or TRBD2 for D (6 bases each). This CDR3 is 19 amino acids long. V was pared by 3 bases and J by 3 bases, with 27 bases between. Germline CDR1 reads MDHEN; CDR2 reads SYDVKM. The CDR3 is CASSFLGNVWGAPLYEQYS. The CDR3 bases are TGTGCCAGCAGTTTTTTGGGTAACGTATGGGGGGCGCCCCTCTACGAGCAGTACTCC.